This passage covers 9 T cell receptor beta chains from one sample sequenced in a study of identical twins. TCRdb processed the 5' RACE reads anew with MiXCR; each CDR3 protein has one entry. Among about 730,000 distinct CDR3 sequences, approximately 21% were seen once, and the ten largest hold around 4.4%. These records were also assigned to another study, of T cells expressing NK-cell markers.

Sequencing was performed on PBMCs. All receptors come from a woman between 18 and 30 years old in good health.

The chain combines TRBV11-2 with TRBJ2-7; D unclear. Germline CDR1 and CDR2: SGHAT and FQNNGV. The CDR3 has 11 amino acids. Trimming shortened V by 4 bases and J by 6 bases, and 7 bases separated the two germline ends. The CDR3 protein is CASSSTLEQYF. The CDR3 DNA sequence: TGTGCCAGCAGCTCGACACTCGAGCAGTACTTC.

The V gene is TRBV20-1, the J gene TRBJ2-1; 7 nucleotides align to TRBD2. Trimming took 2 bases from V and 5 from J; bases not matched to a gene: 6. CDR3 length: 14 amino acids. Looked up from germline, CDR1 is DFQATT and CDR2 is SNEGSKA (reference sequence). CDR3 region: CSARLRGRDNEQFF. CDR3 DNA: TGCAGTGCTAGATTGCGAGGGAGGGACAATGAGCAGTTCTTC.

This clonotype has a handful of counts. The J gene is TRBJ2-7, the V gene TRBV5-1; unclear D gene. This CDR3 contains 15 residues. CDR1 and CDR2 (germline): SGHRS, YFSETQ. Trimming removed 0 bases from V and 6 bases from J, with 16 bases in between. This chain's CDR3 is CASSLDFPLGIEQYF. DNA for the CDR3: TGCGCCAGCAGCTTGGATTTCCCTTTGGGGATCGAGCAGTACTTC. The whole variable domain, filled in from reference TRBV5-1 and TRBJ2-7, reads KAGVTQTPRYLIKTRGQQVTLSCSPISGHRSVSWYQQTPGQGLQFLFEYFSETQRNKGNFPGRFSGRQFSNSRSEMNVSTLELGDSALYLCASSLDFPLGIEQYFGPGTRLTVT.

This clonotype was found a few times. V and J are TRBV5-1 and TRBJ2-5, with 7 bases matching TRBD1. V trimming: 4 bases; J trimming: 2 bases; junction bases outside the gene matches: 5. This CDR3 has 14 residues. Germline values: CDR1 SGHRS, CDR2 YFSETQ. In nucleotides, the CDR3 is TGCGCCAGCAGCATAGGGACAGTACAAGAGACCCAGTACTTC. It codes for CASSIGTVQETQYF.

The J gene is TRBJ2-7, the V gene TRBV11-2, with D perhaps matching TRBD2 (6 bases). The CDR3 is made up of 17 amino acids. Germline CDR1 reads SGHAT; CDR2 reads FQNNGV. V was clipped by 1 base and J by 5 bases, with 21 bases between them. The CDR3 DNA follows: TGTGCCAGCAGCTTAGGCCCCCGGGGGTTACCCAGGAACGAGCAGTACTTC. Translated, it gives CASSLGPRGLPRNEQYF.

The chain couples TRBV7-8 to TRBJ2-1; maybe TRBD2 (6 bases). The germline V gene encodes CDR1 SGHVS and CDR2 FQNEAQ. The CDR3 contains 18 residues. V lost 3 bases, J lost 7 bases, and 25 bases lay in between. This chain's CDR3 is CASSFLTAGPGGRNEQFF. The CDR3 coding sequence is TGTGCCAGCAGCTTCTTAACGGCCGGGCCCGGGGGTAGGAATGAGCAGTTCTTC.

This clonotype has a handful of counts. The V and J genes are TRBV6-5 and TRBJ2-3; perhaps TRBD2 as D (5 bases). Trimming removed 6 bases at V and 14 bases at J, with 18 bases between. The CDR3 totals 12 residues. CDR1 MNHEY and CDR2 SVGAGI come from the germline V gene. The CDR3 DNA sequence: TGTGCCAGCAGCTCCGGGGTGGGCTTTGCGTATTTT. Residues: CASSSGVGFAYF.

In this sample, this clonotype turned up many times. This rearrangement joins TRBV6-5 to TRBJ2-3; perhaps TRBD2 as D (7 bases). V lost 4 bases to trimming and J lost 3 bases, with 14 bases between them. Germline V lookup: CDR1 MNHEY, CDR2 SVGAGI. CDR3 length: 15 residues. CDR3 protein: CASSWRRGGTDTQYF. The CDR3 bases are TGTGCCAGCAGTTGGCGGAGGGGGGGTACAGATACGCAGTATTTT.

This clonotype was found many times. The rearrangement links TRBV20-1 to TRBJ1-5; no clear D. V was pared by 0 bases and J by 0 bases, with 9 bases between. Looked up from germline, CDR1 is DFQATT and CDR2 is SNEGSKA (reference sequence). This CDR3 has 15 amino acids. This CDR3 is CSARDRSYSNQPQHF. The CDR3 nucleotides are TGCAGTGCTAGAGACAGGAGCTATAGCAATCAGCCCCAGCATTTT.